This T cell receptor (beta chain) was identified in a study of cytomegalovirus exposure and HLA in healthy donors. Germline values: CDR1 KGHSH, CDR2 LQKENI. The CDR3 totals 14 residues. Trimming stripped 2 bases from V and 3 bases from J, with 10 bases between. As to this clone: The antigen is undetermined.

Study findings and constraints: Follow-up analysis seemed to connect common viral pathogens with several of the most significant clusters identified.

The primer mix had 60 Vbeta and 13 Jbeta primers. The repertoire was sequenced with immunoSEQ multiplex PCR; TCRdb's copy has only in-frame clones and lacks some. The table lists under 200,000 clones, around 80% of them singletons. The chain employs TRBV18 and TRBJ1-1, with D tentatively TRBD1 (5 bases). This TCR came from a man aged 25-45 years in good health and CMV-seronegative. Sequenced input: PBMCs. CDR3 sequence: CASSPKAGDTEAFF. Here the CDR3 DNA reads TGTGCCAGCTCACCAAAGGCGGGGGACACTGAAGCTTTCTTT.